The clone carrying this T cell receptor beta chain turned up a few times. Its antigen remains unidentified. TCRdb called the reads again in MiXCR, with one record for every CDR3 protein. Found here are 90,000 to 120,000 distinct CDR3 sequences, around 22% of them singletons; the top ten hold about 39%. The source of the sample is a study of T cell repertoires in cytomegalovirus infection. Whole-study context: Through public TCR beta signatures, both CMV infection and matching HLA type were indicated. The study's findings and limits: Dominant in the ex vivo response were TCR beta clonotypes restricted by HLA-C and specific for CMV.

The V and J ends lost 6 bases and 6 bases, in that order; junction bases with no gene match: 7. Germline V gene sequence: CDR1 SNHLY, CDR2 FYNNEI. CDR3 length: 15 amino acids. Sequenced material: CD8+ T cells from PBMCs. The TCR was taken from a human donor in good health (CMV status not recorded). Some clones in this sample may be carry-over from other donors' samples. V gene TRBV2 combines with J gene TRBJ2-2, with TRBD2 matching 10 bases. This chain's CDR3 is CASSQSGGAPGELFF. CDR3 nucleotides: TGTGCCAGCAGCCAAAGCGGGGGGGCCCCCGGGGAGCTGTTTTTT.